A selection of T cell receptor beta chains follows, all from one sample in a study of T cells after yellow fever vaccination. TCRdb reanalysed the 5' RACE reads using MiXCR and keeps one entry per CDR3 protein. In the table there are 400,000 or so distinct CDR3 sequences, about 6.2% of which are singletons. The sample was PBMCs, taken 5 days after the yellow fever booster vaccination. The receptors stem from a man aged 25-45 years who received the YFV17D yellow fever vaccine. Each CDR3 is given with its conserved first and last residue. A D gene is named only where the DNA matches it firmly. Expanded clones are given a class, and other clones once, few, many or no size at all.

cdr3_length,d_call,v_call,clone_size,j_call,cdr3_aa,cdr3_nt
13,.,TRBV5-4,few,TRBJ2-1,CASSRTNYNEQFF,TGTGCCAGCAGCAGAACTAATTACAATGAGCAGTTCTTC
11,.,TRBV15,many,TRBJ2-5,CATSKGETQYF,TGTGCCACCAGCAAGGGGGAGACCCAGTACTTC
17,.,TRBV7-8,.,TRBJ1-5,CASSGIIFRESNQPQHF,TGTGCCAGCAGCGGCATCATCTTCAGGGAGAGCAATCAGCCCCAGCATTTT
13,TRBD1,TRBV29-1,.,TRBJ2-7,CSATGQGVGEQYF,TGCAGCGCCACGGGACAGGGGGTCGGCGAGCAGTACTTC
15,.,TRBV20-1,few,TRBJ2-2,CSASVGPFNTGELFF,TGCAGTGCTAGTGTGGGTCCGTTCAACACCGGGGAGCTGTTTTTT
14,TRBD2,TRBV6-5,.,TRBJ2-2,CASSYGRVPGELFF,TGTGCCAGCAGTTACGGGAGGGTCCCCGGGGAGCTGTTTTTT
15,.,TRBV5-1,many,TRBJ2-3,CASSKLVSSTDTQYF,TGCGCCAGCAGCAAACTAGTATCTAGCACAGATACGCAGTATTTT
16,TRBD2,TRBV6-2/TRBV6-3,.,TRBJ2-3,CASSSISGSFEDTQYF,TGTGCCAGCAGTTCAATTAGCGGGAGTTTTGAAGATACGCAGTATTTT
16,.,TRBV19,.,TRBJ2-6,CASSPFKLGGANVLTF,TGTGCCAGTAGTCCCTTCAAGTTAGGAGGGGCCAACGTCCTGACTTTC
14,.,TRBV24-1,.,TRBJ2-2,CASKRARGTGELFF,TGTGCCAGCAAGCGGGCGCGGGGCACCGGGGAGCTGTTTTTT
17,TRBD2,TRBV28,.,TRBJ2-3,CASSLAGLAGGTDTQYF,TGTGCCAGCAGTTTAGCCGGACTAGCGGGAGGGACAGATACGCAGTATTTT
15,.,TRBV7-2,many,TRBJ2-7,CASSPMGVSSNEQYF,TGTGCCAGCAGCCCTATGGGTGTATCTAGCAACGAGCAGTACTTC
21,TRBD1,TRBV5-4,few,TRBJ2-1,CASSLGAGDREFQSSYNEQFF,TGTGCCAGCAGCTTGGGTGCAGGAGACAGGGAATTCCAAAGCTCCTACAATGAGCAGTTCTTC
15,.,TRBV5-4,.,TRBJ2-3,CASSSTDYLPDTQYF,TGTGCCAGCAGCTCCACGGACTACCTCCCAGATACGCAGTATTTT
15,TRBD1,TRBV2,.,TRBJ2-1,CASRPTGGGSHEQFF,TGTGCCAGCAGGCCCACAGGGGGTGGGAGCCATGAGCAGTTCTTC
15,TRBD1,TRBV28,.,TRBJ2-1,CASITGAVPYNEQFF,TGTGCCAGCATTACAGGGGCTGTCCCCTACAATGAGCAGTTCTTC
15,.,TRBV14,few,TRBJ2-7,CASSQAPSAYYEQYF,TGTGCCAGCAGCCAAGCCCCTAGCGCTTACTACGAGCAGTACTTC
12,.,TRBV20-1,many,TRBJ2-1,CSAKGLNNEQFF,TGCAGTGCCAAGGGACTGAACAATGAGCAGTTCTTC
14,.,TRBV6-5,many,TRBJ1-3,CASSYGRRADTIYF,TGTGCCAGCAGTTATGGCCGCAGGGCGGACACCATATATTTT
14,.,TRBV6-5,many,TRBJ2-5,CASSYRGVQETQYF,TGTGCCAGCAGTTACAGGGGGGTCCAAGAGACCCAGTACTTC
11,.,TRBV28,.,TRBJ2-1,CASSLFRFPFF,TGTGCCAGCAGTTTATTTCGGTTCCCGTTCTTC
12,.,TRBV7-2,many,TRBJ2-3,CASSRRTDTQYF,TGTGCCAGCAGTCGAAGGACAGATACGCAGTATTTT
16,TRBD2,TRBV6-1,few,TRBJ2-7,CASRRTPGLATGGQYF,TGTGCCAGCAGACGGACACCGGGACTAGCAACGGGCGGACAGTACTTC
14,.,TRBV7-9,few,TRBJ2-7,CASSPPGPGSEQYF,TGTGCCAGCAGCCCCCCCGGACCGGGCAGCGAGCAGTACTTC
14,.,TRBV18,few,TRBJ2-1,CASSTGNPYNEQFF,TGTGCCAGCTCAACGGGGAACCCCTACAATGAGCAGTTCTTC
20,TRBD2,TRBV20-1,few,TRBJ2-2,CSAFSGTGKTSGRAAGELFF,TGCAGTGCATTCTCCGGGACAGGCAAGACTAGCGGGAGGGCCGCCGGGGAGCTGTTTTTT
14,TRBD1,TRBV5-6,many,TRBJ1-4,CASSVGQGDEKLFF,TGTGCCAGCAGCGTGGGACAGGGGGATGAAAAACTGTTTTTT
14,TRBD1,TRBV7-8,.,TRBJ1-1,CASSPTGVVTEAFF,TGTGCCAGCAGCCCGACAGGGGTGGTCACTGAAGCTTTCTTT
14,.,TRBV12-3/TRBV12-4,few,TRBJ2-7,CASSRGQDPYEQYF,TGTGCCAGCAGTAGGGGTCAGGACCCCTACGAGCAGTACTTC
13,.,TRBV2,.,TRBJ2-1,CASNSDGNNELFF,TGTGCCAGCAATTCTGACGGAAACAATGAGCTGTTCTTC
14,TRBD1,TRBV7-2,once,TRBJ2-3,CASILGTGSDTQYF,TGTGCCAGCATCTTAGGGACAGGGTCAGATACGCAGTATTTT
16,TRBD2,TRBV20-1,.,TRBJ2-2,CSARDGLAVNTGELFF,TGCAGTGCTAGAGATGGACTAGCGGTGAACACCGGGGAGCTGTTTTTT
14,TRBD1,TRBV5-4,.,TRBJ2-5,CASSPTGYQETQYF,TGTGCCAGCAGCCCGACAGGGTACCAAGAGACCCAGTACTTC
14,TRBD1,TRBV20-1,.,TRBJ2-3,CSLGDRAGADTQYF,TGCAGTCTAGGAGACAGGGCGGGCGCAGATACGCAGTATTTT
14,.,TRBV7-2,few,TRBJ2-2,CASSFQYNTGELFF,TGTGCCAGCAGCTTCCAGTACAACACCGGGGAGCTGTTTTTT
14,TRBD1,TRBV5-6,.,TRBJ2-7,CASRSTGGSYEQYF,TGTGCCAGCAGATCGACAGGGGGATCCTACGAGCAGTACTTC
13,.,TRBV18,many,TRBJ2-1,CASSLSTYNEQFF,TGTGCCAGCTCACTATCAACTTACAATGAGCAGTTCTTC
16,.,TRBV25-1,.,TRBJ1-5,CASSGRGVSSNQPQHF,TGTGCCAGCAGTGGCCGGGGGGTCAGTAGCAATCAGCCCCAGCATTTT